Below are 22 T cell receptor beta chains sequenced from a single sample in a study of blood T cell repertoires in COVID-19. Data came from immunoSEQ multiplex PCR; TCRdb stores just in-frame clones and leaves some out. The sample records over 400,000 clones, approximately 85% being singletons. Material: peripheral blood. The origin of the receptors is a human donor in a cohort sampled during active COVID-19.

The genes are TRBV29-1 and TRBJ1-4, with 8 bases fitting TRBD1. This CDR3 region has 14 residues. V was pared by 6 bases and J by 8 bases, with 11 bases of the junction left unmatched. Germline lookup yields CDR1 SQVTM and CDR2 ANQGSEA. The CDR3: CSVQETGAGEKLFF. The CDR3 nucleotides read TGCAGCGTGCAGGAGACAGGGGCAGGGGAAAAACTGTTTTTT.

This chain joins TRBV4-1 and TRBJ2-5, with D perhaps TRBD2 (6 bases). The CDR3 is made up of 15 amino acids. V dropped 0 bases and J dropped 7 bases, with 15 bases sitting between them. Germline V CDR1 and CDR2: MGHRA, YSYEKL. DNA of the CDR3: TGCGCCAGCAGCCAAGAAAGGCGGGGTGGGGTGACCCAGTACTTC. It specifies CASSQERRGGVTQYF.

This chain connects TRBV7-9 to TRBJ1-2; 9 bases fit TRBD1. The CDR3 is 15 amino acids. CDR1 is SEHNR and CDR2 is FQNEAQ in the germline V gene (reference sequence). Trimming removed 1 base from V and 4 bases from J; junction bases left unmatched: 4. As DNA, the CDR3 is TGTGCCAGCAGCTTAGAACGGACAGGGGTCTATGGCTACACCTTC. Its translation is CASSLERTGVYGYTF.

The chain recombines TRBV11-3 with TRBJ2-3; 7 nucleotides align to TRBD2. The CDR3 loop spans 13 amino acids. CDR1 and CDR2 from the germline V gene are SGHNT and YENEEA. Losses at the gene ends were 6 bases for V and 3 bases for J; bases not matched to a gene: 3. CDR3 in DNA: TGTGCCAGCAGTTCACTAGCGACAGATACGCAGTATTTT. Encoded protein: CASSSLATDTQYF.

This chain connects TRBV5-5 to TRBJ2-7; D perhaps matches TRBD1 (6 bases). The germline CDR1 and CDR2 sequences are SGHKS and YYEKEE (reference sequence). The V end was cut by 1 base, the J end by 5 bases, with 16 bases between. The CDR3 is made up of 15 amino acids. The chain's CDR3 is CASSLLGTPGDEQYF. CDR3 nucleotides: TGTGCCAGCAGCTTGCTAGGGACGCCAGGGGACGAGCAGTACTTC.

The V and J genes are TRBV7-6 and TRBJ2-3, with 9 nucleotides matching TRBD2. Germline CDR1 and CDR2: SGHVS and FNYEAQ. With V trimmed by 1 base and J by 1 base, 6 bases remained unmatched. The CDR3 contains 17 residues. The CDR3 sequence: CASSLVASGKGTDTQYF. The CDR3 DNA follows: TGTGCCAGCAGCTTAGTGGCTAGCGGGAAGGGCACAGATACGCAGTATTTT.

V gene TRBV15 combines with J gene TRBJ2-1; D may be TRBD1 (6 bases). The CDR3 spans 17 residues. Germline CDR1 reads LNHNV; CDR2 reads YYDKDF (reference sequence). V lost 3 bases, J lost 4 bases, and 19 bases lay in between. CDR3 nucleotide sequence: TGTGCCACCAGCAGGGATCCCAGGGGACCCGATTACAATGAGCAGTTCTTC. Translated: CATSRDPRGPDYNEQFF.

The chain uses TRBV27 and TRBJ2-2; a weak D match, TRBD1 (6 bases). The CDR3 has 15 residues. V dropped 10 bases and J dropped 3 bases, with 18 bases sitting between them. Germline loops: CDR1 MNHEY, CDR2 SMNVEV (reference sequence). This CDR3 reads CATSKQGLDTGELFF. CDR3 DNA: TGTGCCACCTCTAAACAGGGCCTCGACACCGGGGAGCTGTTTTTT.

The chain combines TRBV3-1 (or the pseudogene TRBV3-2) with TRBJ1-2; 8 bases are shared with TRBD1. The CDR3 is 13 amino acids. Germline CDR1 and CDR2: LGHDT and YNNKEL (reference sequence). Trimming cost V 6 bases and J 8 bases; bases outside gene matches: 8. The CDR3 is CASRRQGREGYTF. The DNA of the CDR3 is TGTGCCAGCAGGCGACAGGGGAGAGAGGGCTACACCTTC.

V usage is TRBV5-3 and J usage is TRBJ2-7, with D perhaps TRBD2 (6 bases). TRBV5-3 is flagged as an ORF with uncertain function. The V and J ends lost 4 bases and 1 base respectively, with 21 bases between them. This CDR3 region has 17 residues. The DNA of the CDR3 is TGTGCCAGAAGCCTCTACCTTAGGACGGGGAGGTCCTACGAGCAGTACTTC. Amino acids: CARSLYLRTGRSYEQYF.

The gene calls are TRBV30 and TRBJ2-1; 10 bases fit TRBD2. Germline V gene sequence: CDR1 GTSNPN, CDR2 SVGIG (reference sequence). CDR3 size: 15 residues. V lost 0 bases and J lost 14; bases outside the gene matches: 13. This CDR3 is CAWSVTRASGRGEFF. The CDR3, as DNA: TGTGCCTGGAGTGTAACGCGGGCTAGCGGGAGAGGGGAGTTCTTC.

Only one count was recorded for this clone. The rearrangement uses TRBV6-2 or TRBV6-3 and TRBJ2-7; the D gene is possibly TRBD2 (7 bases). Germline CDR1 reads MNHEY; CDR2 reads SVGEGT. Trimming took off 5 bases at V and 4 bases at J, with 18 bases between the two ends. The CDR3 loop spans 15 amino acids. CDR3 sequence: CASSHPGGLQYEQYF. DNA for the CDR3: TGTGCCAGCAGTCACCCCGGGGGGCTCCAATACGAGCAGTACTTC.

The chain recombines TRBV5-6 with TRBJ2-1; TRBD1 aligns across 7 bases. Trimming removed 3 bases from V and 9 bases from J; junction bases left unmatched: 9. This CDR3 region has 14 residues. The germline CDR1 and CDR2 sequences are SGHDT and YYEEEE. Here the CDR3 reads CASSWTGSVGEQFF. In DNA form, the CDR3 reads TGTGCCAGCAGCTGGACAGGCTCAGTCGGTGAGCAGTTCTTC. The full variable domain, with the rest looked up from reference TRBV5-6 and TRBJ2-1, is DAGVTQSPTHLIKTRGQQVTLRCSPKSGHDTVSWYQQALGQGPQFIFQYYEEEERQRGNFPDRFSGHQFPNYSSELNVNALLLGDSALYLCASSWTGSVGEQFFGPGTRLTVL.

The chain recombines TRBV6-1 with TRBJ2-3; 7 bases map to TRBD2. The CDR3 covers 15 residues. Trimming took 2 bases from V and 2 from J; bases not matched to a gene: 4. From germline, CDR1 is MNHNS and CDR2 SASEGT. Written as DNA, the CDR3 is TGTGCCAGCAGTGAACGGGGGAGGGTCACAGATACGCAGTATTTT. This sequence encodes CASSERGRVTDTQYF.

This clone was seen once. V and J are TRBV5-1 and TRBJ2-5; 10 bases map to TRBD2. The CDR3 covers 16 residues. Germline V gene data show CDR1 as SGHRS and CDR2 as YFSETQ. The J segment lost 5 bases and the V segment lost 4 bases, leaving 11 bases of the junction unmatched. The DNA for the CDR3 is TGCGCCAGCAGCCTCAGCGGGAGGGCCGATCTGGAGACCCAGTACTTC. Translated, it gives CASSLSGRADLETQYF.

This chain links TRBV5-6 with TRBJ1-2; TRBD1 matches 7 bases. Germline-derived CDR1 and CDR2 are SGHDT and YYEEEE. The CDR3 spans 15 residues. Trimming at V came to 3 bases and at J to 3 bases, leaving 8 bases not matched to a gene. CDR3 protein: CASSSRQGAYYGYTF. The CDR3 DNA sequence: TGTGCCAGCAGCTCAAGACAGGGAGCTTACTATGGCTACACCTTC.

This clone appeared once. CDR3 residues: CASSPTGQGGPYNEQFF. The CDR3 DNA follows: TGTGCCAGTAGCCCTACTGGACAGGGGGGCCCGTACAATGAGCAGTTCTTC. The chain links TRBV19 to TRBJ2-1, with 10 bases aligning to TRBD1. Germline V gene sequence: CDR1 LNHDA, CDR2 SQIVND (reference sequence). CDR3 length: 17 residues. Trimming took 6 bases from V and 4 from J; bases not matched to a gene: 12.

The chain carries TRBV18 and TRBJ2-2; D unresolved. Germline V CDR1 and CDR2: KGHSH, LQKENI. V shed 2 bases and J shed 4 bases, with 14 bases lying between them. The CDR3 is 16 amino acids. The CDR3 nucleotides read TGTGCCAGCTCACCAGGTGCTAGTGATGTCACCGGGGAGCTGTTTTTT. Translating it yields CASSPGASDVTGELFF. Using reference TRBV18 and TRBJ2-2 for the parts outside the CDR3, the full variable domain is NAGVMQNPRHLVRRRGQEARLRCSPMKGHSHVYWYRQLPEEGLKFMVYLQKENIIDESGMPKERFSAEFPKEGPSILRIQQVVRGDSAAYFCASSPGASDVTGELFFGEGSRLTVL.

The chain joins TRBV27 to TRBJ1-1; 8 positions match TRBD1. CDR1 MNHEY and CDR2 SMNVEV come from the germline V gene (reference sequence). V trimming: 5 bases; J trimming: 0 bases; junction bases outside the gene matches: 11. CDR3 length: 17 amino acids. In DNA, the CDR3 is TGTGCCAGCAGTCCGAGGACAGGGAGCTACATGAACACTGAAGCTTTCTTT. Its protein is CASSPRTGSYMNTEAFF.

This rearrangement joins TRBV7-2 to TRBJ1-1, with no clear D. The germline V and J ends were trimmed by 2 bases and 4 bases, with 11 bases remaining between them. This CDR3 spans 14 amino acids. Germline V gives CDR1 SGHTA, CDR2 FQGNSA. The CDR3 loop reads CASSLIRGGTEAFF. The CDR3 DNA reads TGTGCCAGCAGCTTAATCCGGGGTGGCACTGAAGCTTTCTTT.

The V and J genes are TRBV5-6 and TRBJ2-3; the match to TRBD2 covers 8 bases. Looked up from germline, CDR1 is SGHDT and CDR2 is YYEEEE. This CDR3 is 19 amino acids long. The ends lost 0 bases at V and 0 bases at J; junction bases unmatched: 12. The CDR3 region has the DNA TGTGCCAGCAGCTTGGACGGGGCTAGCGGGCCCGGTAGCACAGATACGCAGTATTTT. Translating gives CASSLDGASGPGSTDTQYF.

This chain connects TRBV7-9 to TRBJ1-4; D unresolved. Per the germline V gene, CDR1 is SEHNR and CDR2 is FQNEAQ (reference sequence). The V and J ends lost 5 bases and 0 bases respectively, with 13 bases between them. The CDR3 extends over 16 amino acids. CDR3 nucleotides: TGTGCCAGCAGCCTTAAGATCGGTACAACTAATGAAAAACTGTTTTTT. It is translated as CASSLKIGTTNEKLFF.